The sequence of this T cell receptor (beta chain) was determined in a study of cytomegalovirus exposure and HLA in healthy donors. Findings of the study overall: Later analysis indicated greater clonal expansion among HLA-associated TCR beta chains than among equally common other chains. Earlier findings revealed that most TCR beta V segments proved productive either about 90% or about 30% of the time.

The PCR contained 60 Vbeta and 13 Jbeta primers. Generated by immunoSEQ multiplex PCR, the TCRdb table keeps only in-frame clones and is missing some. The sample has about 180,000 clones, about 80% seen once. The ends were cut back, 5 bases at V and 7 bases at J, with 11 bases in the middle. The CDR3 consists of 12 residues. CDR1 is MNHEY, CDR2 SVGAGI, per germline. Turning to this clone: Its antigen remains unidentified.

J is TRBJ1-2 and V is TRBV6-5; D not resolved. The sequence came from a woman aged 40 to 50 in good health and CMV-seronegative. The sequencing input was PBMCs. The CDR3 is CASSAVGSGYTF. The CDR3 nucleotides read TGTGCCAGCAGTGCGGTCGGCTCTGGCTACACCTTC.